This T cell receptor (beta chain) was found in a study of T cells in lung cancer brain metastases. Study at large: Between primary and metastasis resection, about 90% of the 20 patients were untreated. A median roughly 320 days separated primary and brain metastasis sampling.

The V and J ends lost 0 bases and 9 bases, in that order; junction bases with no gene match: 5. Germline CDR1 is SGHDT and CDR2 is YYEEEE. The CDR3 runs 14 residues. Marked H&E slides guided macrodissection of tumor areas from roughly 5 unstained, deparaffinized about 9.9 um sections. This clone was observed a few times. Its antigen is still unknown. Generated by immunoSEQ multiplex PCR, the TCRdb table keeps only in-frame clones and is missing some. Here the sample spans some 3,000 clones, about 87% being singletons. Overall study findings and caveats: Most clones were lesion-specific, with limited overlap between paired lesions (mean Morisita index about 0.25).

Sequencing input: tumor tissue from the primary lung tumor. The source is a man in his fifties or sixties with non-small cell lung cancer. The rearrangement uses TRBV5-6 and TRBJ2-1; TRBD2 agrees at 8 bases. CDR3 in DNA: TGTGCCAGCAGCTTGGTCGCTAGCGGGCTTGAGCAGTTCTTC. Encoded protein: CASSLVASGLEQFF.